A single sample is the source of the 16 T cell receptor beta chains below, sequenced in a study of CD8 T cells in ankylosing spondylitis. TCRdb re-called the 5' RACE reads with MiXCR, one entry per CDR3 protein. Of around 150,000 distinct CDR3 sequences in the sample, about 7% were seen once. Sample: blood, either unsorted or a sorted T cell fraction (not recorded which). The origin of the receptors is a female donor with ankylosing spondylitis or in good health (not recorded which).

This clonotype was counted at least ten times. The chain carries TRBV6-1 and TRBJ2-1; D not certain. The CDR3 spans 14 residues. V shed 7 bases and J shed 4 bases, with 14 bases lying between them. Looked up from germline, CDR1 is MNHNS and CDR2 is SASEGT. The CDR3 sequence: CASTRMKEYNEQFF. The CDR3 DNA sequence: TGTGCCAGCACCCGAATGAAGGAGTACAATGAGCAGTTCTTC.

There are many counts of this clonotype. The chain joins TRBV27 to TRBJ2-7, with TRBD1 matching 8 bases. Germline trimming cut 2 bases from V and 0 bases from J; bases unmatched to any gene: 3. CDR1 is MNHEY, CDR2 SMNVEV, per germline (reference sequence). The CDR3 covers 15 residues. CDR3 sequence: CASSLQGQVSYEQYF. The CDR3, as DNA: TGTGCCAGCAGTTTACAGGGACAGGTCTCCTACGAGCAGTACTTC.

The genes are TRBV6-1 and TRBJ2-7; TRBD1 matches at 11 bases. V dropped 6 bases and J dropped 2; count of bases not matched to a gene: 6. The CDR3 totals 15 residues. Germline CDR1 is MNHNS and CDR2 is SASEGT. This CDR3 is CASSRGQGATYEQYF. Written as DNA, the CDR3 is TGTGCCAGCAGCAGAGGACAGGGGGCGACCTACGAGCAGTACTTC.

At least ten counts were recorded for this clonotype. The J gene is TRBJ1-1, the V gene TRBV25-1, with D hard to call. This CDR3 contains 13 residues. Germline CDR1 is MGHDK and CDR2 is SYGVNS. V gave up 2 bases and J gave up 3 bases, with 7 bases separating them. CDR3 DNA sequence: TGTGCCAGCAGTGAACCCGGAGACACTGAAGCTTTCTTT. It specifies CASSEPGDTEAFF.

This clonotype was detected ten times or more. This chain joins TRBV20-1 and TRBJ2-1; 7 positions match TRBD2. The CDR3 runs to 15 residues. The V and J ends lost 2 bases and 4 bases, in that order; junction bases with no gene match: 8. Germline V CDR1 and CDR2: DFQATT, SNEGSKA (reference sequence). This CDR3 reads CSARPSGGRYNEQFF. In DNA, the CDR3 is TGCAGTGCTAGACCCTCGGGGGGACGTTACAATGAGCAGTTCTTC.

At least ten counts were recorded for this clonotype. The chain recombines TRBV28 with TRBJ1-2; perhaps TRBD1 as D (5 bases). Germline CDR1 and CDR2: MDHEN and SYDVKM. The CDR3 spans 14 residues. The V end lost 3 bases, the J end lost 4 bases, and 12 bases lay between the germline ends. CDR3 nucleotide sequence: TGTGCCAGCAGTTTTGGGCAGGGAACCTATGGCTACACCTTC. This sequence encodes CASSFGQGTYGYTF.

In this sample, this clonotype turned up many times. V and J are TRBV6-5 and TRBJ2-7, with D unclear. V gave up 0 bases and J gave up 5 bases, with 14 bases separating them. The CDR3 is 15 amino acids. The germline V gene has CDR1 MNHEY and CDR2 SVGAGI. The CDR3 reads CASSYSAPTSHEQYF. DNA of the CDR3: TGTGCCAGCAGTTACTCGGCCCCCACCTCACACGAGCAGTACTTC.

In its sample, this clonotype was seen many times. The genes are TRBV5-1 and TRBJ1-6; 7 bases match TRBD1. There are 16 residues in the CDR3. Germline loops: CDR1 SGHRS, CDR2 YFSETQ. V lost 1 base to trimming and J lost 7 bases; unmatched junction nucleotides: 8. CDR3 in DNA: TGCGCCAGCAGCTTGCAAGGGGGCTTAGGAAATTCACCCCTCCACTTT. Its protein is CASSLQGGLGNSPLHF.

The J gene is TRBJ2-2, the V gene TRBV19, with TRBD1 as a possible D gene (6 bases). V lost 7 bases and J lost 4, with 13 bases in between. The CDR3 extends over 14 amino acids. Per the germline V gene, CDR1 is LNHDA and CDR2 is SQIVND (reference sequence). CDR3 in DNA: TGTGCCAGTATCCACAGGGCGGGCACCGGGGAGCTGTTTTTT. The encoded protein is CASIHRAGTGELFF.

This clonotype appeared many times. The chain has TRBV11-1 and TRBJ2-1, with a possible D match to TRBD1 (7 bases). The V end was cut by 4 bases, the J end by 2 bases, with 12 bases between. This CDR3 has 15 residues. From germline, CDR1 is SGHAT and CDR2 FQDESV (reference sequence). The CDR3 region is CASSSGGLTYNEQFF. In DNA form, the CDR3 reads TGTGCCAGCAGCTCAGGGGGACTCACCTACAATGAGCAGTTCTTC. The whole variable domain, remainder taken from reference TRBV11-1 and TRBJ2-1, is EAEVAQSPRYKITEKSQAVAFWCDPISGHATLYWYRQILGQGPELLVQFQDESVVDDSQLPKDRFSAERLKGVDSTLKIQPAELGDSAMYLCASSSGGLTYNEQFFGPGTRLTVL.

Many counts were recorded for this clonotype. The chain has TRBV5-1 and TRBJ2-3; D not certain. Per the germline V gene, CDR1 is SGHRS and CDR2 is YFSETQ. The V gene lost 0 bases and the J gene lost 1 base, with 12 bases spanning the gap. This CDR3 spans 16 amino acids. This CDR3 is CASSLDGRWGTDTQYF. DNA of the CDR3: TGCGCCAGCAGCTTGGATGGACGCTGGGGCACAGATACGCAGTATTTT. Variable domain in full (rest from reference TRBV5-1 and TRBJ2-3): KAGVTQTPRYLIKTRGQQVTLSCSPISGHRSVSWYQQTPGQGLQFLFEYFSETQRNKGNFPGRFSGRQFSNSRSEMNVSTLELGDSALYLCASSLDGRWGTDTQYFGPGTRLTVL.

The chain uses TRBV30 and TRBJ2-3; 11 bases map to TRBD2. The CDR3 has 16 amino acids. Unmatched junction bases numbered 10, after V lost 4 bases and J lost 4 bases. Germline V gene sequence: CDR1 GTSNPN, CDR2 SVGIG (reference sequence). CDR3 region: CAWTLYSGGAPDTQYF. Here the CDR3 DNA reads TGTGCCTGGACTCTTTATAGCGGGGGGGCCCCAGATACGCAGTATTTT.

This clonotype showed up many times. CDR3 nucleotides: TGTGCCAGCAGCGTAGGACAGGGTCTTGATACGCAGTATTTT. This encodes CASSVGQGLDTQYF. The chain has TRBV9 and TRBJ2-3, with TRBD1 matching 7 bases. Per germline, CDR1 SGDLS and CDR2 YYNGEE. V lost 0 bases and J lost 6; bases outside the gene matches: 4. CDR3 length: 14 residues. Drawing the rest from reference TRBV9 and TRBJ2-3, the complete variable domain is DSGVTQTPKHLITATGQRVTLRCSPRSGDLSVYWYQQSLDQGLQFLIQYYNGEERAKGNILERFSAQQFPDLHSELNLSSLELGDSALYFCASSVGQGLDTQYFGPGTRLTVL.

A few counts support this clonotype. The chain links TRBV11-2 to TRBJ2-2, with a tentative D call TRBD2 (7 bases). V was trimmed by 2 bases and J by 1 base, leaving 14 bases between them. This CDR3 is built from 17 residues. Germline CDR1 and CDR2: SGHAT and FQNNGV. As DNA, the CDR3 is TGTGCCAGCAGCTTACTTGGGGGGGCAAAGAACACCGGGGAGCTGTTTTTT. Its protein product is CASSLLGGAKNTGELFF.

This clonotype turned up a few times. V is TRBV20-1 and J is TRBJ1-4; 8 positions agree with TRBD1. From germline, CDR1 is DFQATT and CDR2 SNEGSKA (reference sequence). V gave up 0 bases and J gave up 5 bases; unmatched junction bases: 11. The CDR3 runs 17 residues. This chain's CDR3 is CSARDLRAGGLNEKLFF. The CDR3 DNA is TGCAGTGCTAGAGATCTAAGGGCAGGGGGCCTCAATGAAAAACTGTTTTTT.

The table lists this clonotype with many counts. The chain employs TRBV5-1 and TRBJ1-6, with 7 positions matching TRBD1. Germline trimming cut 4 bases from V and 9 bases from J; bases unmatched to any gene: 7. CDR1 is SGHRS, CDR2 YFSETQ, per germline. The CDR3 extends over 14 amino acids. The CDR3 loop reads CASSGTGAVSPLHF. The CDR3 DNA sequence: TGCGCCAGCAGCGGCACAGGGGCGGTTTCACCCCTCCACTTT.